The rows below give T cell receptor beta chains drawn from one sample of a study of OX40 agonist ivuxolimab in advanced cancers. Using immunoSEQ multiplex PCR, the repertoire was profiled, and TCRdb retains in-frame clones only, with some absent. The data show tens of thousands of clones, around 86% seen once. The source material was CD4+ or CD8+ T cells sorted from blood, sampled in a trial of the OX40 agonist ivuxolimab. The receptors come from an adult with an advanced solid tumor such as melanoma, head and neck, liver or kidney cancer. The conserved cysteine and the conserved F or W are not part of the CDR3 here. Fields, in order: CDR3 protein, clone size, D gene, J gene, V gene, CDR3 length. A D gene is named only where the DNA matches it firmly. For some rows the clone size is stated as once, few or many, or as a class when expanded; others skip it.

ASSSLPTTGAT - - TRBJ1-2 TRBV28 11
ASSFRGRKNTEAF few TRBD1 TRBJ1-1 TRBV7-2 13
ASSELEDQAQH - - TRBJ1-5 TRBV10-2 11
ASSSLWGQGATNEKLF - TRBD1 TRBJ1-4 TRBV27 16
ASSEWAGIPYGYT - - TRBJ1-2 TRBV6-1 13
ASSPERGTEAF - - TRBJ1-1 TRBV11-2 11
ASSLGPGETQY - - TRBJ2-5 TRBV7-2 11
ASSPGRAGNTIY - - TRBJ1-3 TRBV7-8 12
ASSNDRVNEKLF - TRBD1 TRBJ1-4 TRBV7-9 12
ASTRTGPSNSPLH - - TRBJ1-6 TRBV28 13
ASRTGGYNEQF - - TRBJ2-1 TRBV19 11
ASSFSGGGNQPQH - TRBD1 TRBJ1-5 TRBV28 13
ASSYSRSEAF - - TRBJ1-1 TRBV6-6 10
ASSRTGTDVNTIY once TRBD1 TRBJ1-3 TRBV5-4 13
ASSSPSGTGELF - TRBD2 TRBJ2-2 TRBV6-5 12
ATSRDGTKGQY - - TRBJ2-7 TRBV15 11
ASSPSNRGGKETQY - - TRBJ2-5 TRBV18 14
ASSPPSGISEAF - - TRBJ1-1 TRBV18 12
AWGHGTSGRYITQY - TRBD2 TRBJ2-3 TRBV30 14
ASRVTGGNSYEQY - TRBD2 TRBJ2-7 TRBV27 13
ASTRRGESYNEQF - - TRBJ2-1 TRBV9 13
ASSVSQGNTIY - - TRBJ1-3 TRBV7-2 11
ASSQETSPGYEQY - - TRBJ2-7 TRBV4-3 13
SVPVPPLQETQY - - TRBJ2-5 TRBV29-1 12
ASSLGRTQNTGELF - - TRBJ2-2 TRBV5-4 14
ASSPSQGGGQPQH - - TRBJ1-5 TRBV18 13
ASSPGRLNTEAF - - TRBJ1-1 TRBV11-3 12
ASSLGALSTRGIMYEQF - - TRBJ2-1 TRBV11-3 17
ASSPGTARANVLT once - TRBJ2-6 TRBV7-2 13
AISVRTAYEQY - - TRBJ2-7 TRBV10-3 11
ASNRPATGSVREQY - TRBD1 TRBJ2-7 TRBV2 14
AWSDNEQF - - TRBJ2-1 TRBV30 8
ASSLGSLFQETQY - - TRBJ2-5 TRBV7-9 13
ASSPGVPGNEQF - - TRBJ2-1 TRBV11-3 12
ASRIEGAPGGYT - TRBD1 TRBJ1-2 TRBV7-9 12
ASSQSVRGTAVTQY - - TRBJ2-5 TRBV4-3 14
VVGAGGAKNIQY - TRBD2 TRBJ2-4 TRBV28 12
ASSQDGRVSTDTQY once - TRBJ2-3 TRBV4-3 14
ASSESPLYEQY - - TRBJ2-7 TRBV25-1 11
ASSHTGAEAF - - TRBJ1-1 TRBV5-6 10
ASSPGGGNTEAF - TRBD1 TRBJ1-1 TRBV6-5 12
ASSLKLYNEQF - - TRBJ2-1 TRBV7-7 11
ASSLEGFVSNYGYT - - TRBJ1-2 TRBV7-2 14
ASSPLGFLATNEKLF - - TRBJ1-4 TRBV18 15
ASGLAGGDEQF - TRBD1 TRBJ2-1 TRBV12-5 11
ASSLGQGVLGYT - TRBD1 TRBJ1-2 TRBV4-1 12
ASSPVLL - - TRBJ2-1 TRBV5-4 7
ASRPKSYGGPQGAF - - TRBJ1-1 TRBV19 14
ASSITGGHNEQF - TRBD2 TRBJ2-1 TRBV19 12